This TCR beta chain was identified in a study of technical replicates of blood from a handful of donors. In germline, CDR1 is SGHTA, CDR2 FQGNSA. Trimming took 5 bases from V and 5 from J, leaving 15 bases between them. CDR3 size: 14 residues. TCRdb's copy holds only in-frame clones and misses some; the assay was immunoSEQ multiplex PCR. The sample lists about 49,000 clones; roughly 90% were seen once. This chain links TRBV7-2 with TRBJ2-5; D gene unclear. Material for sequencing was PBMCs. This sequence was found in a human donor in good health. Some clones in this sample may be carry-over from other donors' samples. In nucleotides, the CDR3 is TGTGCCAGCAGCCCCAACCTAGTTTCCGAGACCCAGTACTTC. It is translated as CASSPNLVSETQYF.